This is a list of T cell receptor beta chains from one sample in a study of vaccination effects on CD4 cells after COVID-19. No antigen has been identified for these receptors. The data were produced by immunoSEQ multiplex PCR, yet TCRdb's version contains in-frame clones alone and is incomplete. This table holds tens of thousands of clones, roughly 74% found once. The sample here was CD4+ T cells from PBMCs cultured without peptide, taken after COVID-19 vaccination. The origin of the receptors is a human donor who received a COVID-19 vaccine. CDR3s include the opening cysteine and the closing phenylalanine or tryptophan. The D gene is left open where the match is weak. A clone size is listed for some rows: how often the clone was seen (once, few, many), or a class if it is expanded.

DNA: TGTGCCGCCACACAGGGGAGGCGTACTGAAGCTTTCTTT; CDR3: CAATQGRRTEAFF; V: TRBV19; D: TRBD1; size: NA; J: TRBJ1-1
DNA: TGTGCCAGTAGTAGCCCACCGGCTGGGGCCAACGTCCTGACTTTC; CDR3: CASSSPPAGANVLTF; V: TRBV19; D: NA; size: few; J: TRBJ2-6
DNA: TGTGCCAGCAGTTTTTCAGGACTTGTTTCCCGTTACAATGAGCAGTTCTTC; CDR3: CASSFSGLVSRYNEQFF; V: TRBV27; D: NA; size: NA; J: TRBJ2-1
DNA: TGTGCCAGCAGCTTACAGCAGGGGGTATCTGAAGCTTTCTTT; CDR3: CASSLQQGVSEAFF; V: TRBV11-2; D: TRBD1; size: NA; J: TRBJ1-1
DNA: TGTGCCAGTAGGACAGGTCCCGGGTACGACGAGCAGTACTTC; CDR3: CASRTGPGYDEQYF; V: TRBV7-2; D: TRBD1; size: NA; J: TRBJ2-7
DNA: TGTGCCTTAGACGGCTACACCTTC; CDR3: CALDGYTF; V: TRBV30; D: NA; size: NA; J: TRBJ1-2
DNA: TGTGCCTGGAGCCTACCCCAGTACACTGAAGCTTTCTTT; CDR3: CAWSLPQYTEAFF; V: TRBV30; D: NA; size: NA; J: TRBJ1-1
DNA: TGCGCCAGCAGCTTGGCGACAGAATTCGATGGCTACACCTTC; CDR3: CASSLATEFDGYTF; V: TRBV5-1; D: NA; size: NA; J: TRBJ1-2
DNA: TGTGCCAGTGTAGGGACAGGAGGTCTTATCAATCAGCCCCAGCATTTT; CDR3: CASVGTGGLINQPQHF; V: TRBV19; D: TRBD1; size: NA; J: TRBJ1-5
DNA: TGTGCTAGCAGTAACGGGGAGACCCAGTACTTC; CDR3: CASSNGETQYF; V: TRBV7-7; D: NA; size: once; J: TRBJ2-5
DNA: TGTGCCAGCAGGGGGACAGGGCGGAACTATGGCTACACCTTC; CDR3: CASRGTGRNYGYTF; V: TRBV25-1; D: TRBD1; size: NA; J: TRBJ1-2
DNA: TGTGCCAGCAGCGACTTCTACAATGAGCAGTTCTTC; CDR3: CASSDFYNEQFF; V: TRBV3-1/TRBV3-2; D: NA; size: NA; J: TRBJ2-1
DNA: TGCGCCAGCAGCTTGGACGTACAGGGGGCGAGTGAGCAGTTCTTC; CDR3: CASSLDVQGASEQFF; V: TRBV5-1; D: TRBD1; size: NA; J: TRBJ2-1
DNA: TGTGCCAGCAGCCGGGACAGCTCGAGCTCTGGAAACACCATATATTTT; CDR3: CASSRDSSSSGNTIYF; V: TRBV6-6; D: TRBD1; size: once; J: TRBJ1-3
DNA: TGCGCCAGCAGCCAACAATGGGGGGGGAACAGAGGCACTGAAGCTTTCTTT; CDR3: CASSQQWGGNRGTEAFF; V: TRBV4-1; D: NA; size: NA; J: TRBJ1-1
DNA: TGTGCCAGTAGTATGGTGAATTCCCAGAACTATGGCTACACCTTC; CDR3: CASSMVNSQNYGYTF; V: TRBV19; D: NA; size: NA; J: TRBJ1-2
DNA: TGCGCCAGCAGCCCCGGACAGGGGGCATATCTTAGTGGAAACACCATATATTTT; CDR3: CASSPGQGAYLSGNTIYF; V: TRBV5-1; D: TRBD1; size: once; J: TRBJ1-3
DNA: TGCGCCAGCAGCCAAGAATTCAGGGATGGAAACACCATATATTTT; CDR3: CASSQEFRDGNTIYF; V: TRBV4-3; D: NA; size: NA; J: TRBJ1-3
DNA: TGTGCCTGGAGTGTCGGGGGTAATTCACCCCTCCACTTT; CDR3: CAWSVGGNSPLHF; V: TRBV30; D: NA; size: NA; J: TRBJ1-6
DNA: TGTGCCAGCAGCTCGGACATGAACACTGAAGCTTTCTTT; CDR3: CASSSDMNTEAFF; V: TRBV5-4; D: NA; size: NA; J: TRBJ1-1
DNA: TGTGCCAGCGTTACCGGGACAACCCTATTCTCTGGGGCCAACGTCCTGACTTTC; CDR3: CASVTGTTLFSGANVLTF; V: TRBV18; D: NA; size: NA; J: TRBJ2-6
DNA: TGTGCCAGCTCACCACCACTCGGCAGTTCTGCGGACACCATATATTTT; CDR3: CASSPPLGSSADTIYF; V: TRBV18; D: NA; size: NA; J: TRBJ1-3
DNA: TGTGCCAGCACCACCCCGGGGGCTTCCTACGAGCAGTACTTC; CDR3: CASTTPGASYEQYF; V: TRBV6-6; D: NA; size: NA; J: TRBJ2-7
DNA: TGCGCCAGCAGCCCCCGACTAGCGGGGGGATCAGATACGCAGTATTTT; CDR3: CASSPRLAGGSDTQYF; V: TRBV5-1; D: TRBD2; size: NA; J: TRBJ2-3
DNA: TGTGCCAGCAGCTGGGGTGCTACAGGGCACGGCTACACCTTC; CDR3: CASSWGATGHGYTF; V: TRBV5-8; D: NA; size: NA; J: TRBJ1-2
DNA: TGTGCCAGTATGACCGGTAACTATGGCTACACCTTC; CDR3: CASMTGNYGYTF; V: TRBV19; D: NA; size: NA; J: TRBJ1-2
DNA: TGTGCCAGCAGCTTGAGGGCTGCCTCTGGAAACACCATATATTTT; CDR3: CASSLRAASGNTIYF; V: TRBV5-8; D: NA; size: NA; J: TRBJ1-3
DNA: TGTGCCAGCAGCTACCCGGGGGGTTCTACTGAAGCTTTCTTT; CDR3: CASSYPGGSTEAFF; V: TRBV5-4; D: NA; size: NA; J: TRBJ1-1
DNA: TGTGCCAGCAGTTTTTTGGGACTAGCGGGAGTGGGGGAGCAGTACTTC; CDR3: CASSFLGLAGVGEQYF; V: TRBV28; D: TRBD2; size: NA; J: TRBJ2-7
DNA: TGTGCCAGCAGCAGATTCACCGGGGAGCTGTTTTTT; CDR3: CASSRFTGELFF; V: TRBV5-6; D: NA; size: few; J: TRBJ2-2
DNA: TGTGCCAGTAGTATAGCCCTTTCACAGGGAGGCGGCTACGAGCAGTACTTC; CDR3: CASSIALSQGGGYEQYF; V: TRBV19; D: NA; size: NA; J: TRBJ2-7
DNA: TGTGCCAGCACCGCCGGGGGAGGGCGGAACTATGGCTACACCTTC; CDR3: CASTAGGGRNYGYTF; V: TRBV9; D: NA; size: NA; J: TRBJ1-2
DNA: TGTGCCAGTAGTAGACCTGGGGCCAACGTCCTGACTTTC; CDR3: CASSRPGANVLTF; V: TRBV19; D: NA; size: NA; J: TRBJ2-6
DNA: TGTGCCAGCAGCCCAAACCCGTCGGGGGGTACGCAGTATTTT; CDR3: CASSPNPSGGTQYF; V: TRBV28; D: TRBD2; size: NA; J: TRBJ2-3
DNA: TGTGCCAGCAGCGACAGGACAGGGTATGGCTACACCTTC; CDR3: CASSDRTGYGYTF; V: TRBV9; D: TRBD1; size: medium-sized; J: TRBJ1-2
DNA: TGTGCCTGGAGTGTACGGCTAGCGGGAGCAGAGACCCAGTACTTC; CDR3: CAWSVRLAGAETQYF; V: TRBV30; D: TRBD2; size: NA; J: TRBJ2-5
DNA: TGTGCCAGCAGCCAAGGACCAACCCTCTATGGCTACACCTTC; CDR3: CASSQGPTLYGYTF; V: TRBV3-1/TRBV3-2; D: NA; size: NA; J: TRBJ1-2
DNA: TGTGCCAGCAGCTTAGCTGGGGACAGGGAAGCTTTCTTT; CDR3: CASSLAGDREAFF; V: TRBV7-9; D: TRBD1; size: NA; J: TRBJ1-1
DNA: TGTGCCAGCTCACCATATACAGGCCACAACACCGGGGAGCTGTTTTTT; CDR3: CASSPYTGHNTGELFF; V: TRBV18; D: NA; size: few; J: TRBJ2-2
DNA: TGCGCCAGCAGCTTGATGGGGGGCGAGGAGACCCAGTACTTC; CDR3: CASSLMGGEETQYF; V: TRBV5-1; D: NA; size: NA; J: TRBJ2-5
DNA: TGTGCCATCGGGACAGGGTCGCGAGTTGGCACCGGGGAGCTGTTTTTT; CDR3: CAIGTGSRVGTGELFF; V: TRBV10-3; D: TRBD1; size: NA; J: TRBJ2-2
DNA: TGTGCCAGCAGCCGACAGGGGATCTATGGCTACACCTTC; CDR3: CASSRQGIYGYTF; V: TRBV13; D: TRBD1; size: NA; J: TRBJ1-2
DNA: TGTGCCAGCAGCTCCGGACTAGTCCCCGGGGAGCTGTTTTTT; CDR3: CASSSGLVPGELFF; V: TRBV9; D: TRBD2; size: few; J: TRBJ2-2
DNA: TGTGCCAGCAGCTTAGACAGGTGGAACACCGGGGAGCTGTTTTTT; CDR3: CASSLDRWNTGELFF; V: TRBV11-2; D: NA; size: few; J: TRBJ2-2
DNA: TGTGCCAGCAGTTACCGGACGGGGGAGACCCAGTACTTC; CDR3: CASSYRTGETQYF; V: TRBV6-5; D: NA; size: NA; J: TRBJ2-5
DNA: TGTGCCAGCAGACCCTCGACAGGGGGCGCGTTTGGCTACACCTTC; CDR3: CASRPSTGGAFGYTF; V: TRBV9; D: TRBD1; size: few; J: TRBJ1-2
DNA: TGTGCCAGTAGTATTACCGGGACAGGGGGCCGATTTAGGAACACTGAAGCTTTCTTT; CDR3: CASSITGTGGRFRNTEAFF; V: TRBV19; D: TRBD1; size: NA; J: TRBJ1-1
DNA: TGTGCCAGTAGTTTGGGACTCCGTGATGAGCAGTTCTTC; CDR3: CASSLGLRDEQFF; V: TRBV19; D: NA; size: NA; J: TRBJ2-1
DNA: TGTGCCAGCAGCTGGGGCGGAAGCACAGATACGCAGTATTTT; CDR3: CASSWGGSTDTQYF; V: TRBV5-4; D: NA; size: NA; J: TRBJ2-3
DNA: TGCGCCAGCAGCTTGGCAGATCAGGGGAGCACAGATACGCAGTATTTT; CDR3: CASSLADQGSTDTQYF; V: TRBV5-1; D: NA; size: NA; J: TRBJ2-3
DNA: TGTGCCAGTAGACCCGGGACAGGGCACAATCAGCCCCAGCATTTT; CDR3: CASRPGTGHNQPQHF; V: TRBV19; D: TRBD1; size: NA; J: TRBJ1-5
DNA: TGTGCCAGCAGCTTATTACCGGACAGGGGGCCTGGAAACACCATATATTTT; CDR3: CASSLLPDRGPGNTIYF; V: TRBV7-2; D: TRBD1; size: once; J: TRBJ1-3
DNA: TGTGCCAGCAGTTTACTACAGGGGGCGGGCGAAAAACTGTTTTTT; CDR3: CASSLLQGAGEKLFF; V: TRBV28; D: TRBD1; size: once; J: TRBJ1-4
DNA: TGTGCCTGGAGCGACACACCGGGAGCGATCGAACATTTT; CDR3: CAWSDTPGAIEHF; V: TRBV30; D: NA; size: NA; J: TRBJ1-5
DNA: TGTGCCAGCAGTTACGCTGACAGAAACACCGGGGAGCTGTTTTTT; CDR3: CASSYADRNTGELFF; V: TRBV6-5; D: NA; size: NA; J: TRBJ2-2
DNA: TGTGCCTGGAGTGGTCCCCGGGGATCACCCCTCCACTTT; CDR3: CAWSGPRGSPLHF; V: TRBV30; D: NA; size: NA; J: TRBJ1-6
DNA: TGTGCCAGCGCTTCCACTAGCGGCTACAATGAGCAGTTCTTC; CDR3: CASASTSGYNEQFF; V: TRBV11-2; D: TRBD2; size: NA; J: TRBJ2-1
DNA: TGTGCCAGCAGCCCCCGGTCGGCAGCAGAAGCTTTCTTT; CDR3: CASSPRSAAEAFF; V: TRBV3-1/TRBV3-2; D: NA; size: NA; J: TRBJ1-1
DNA: TGTGCCAGCAGCCAAGGATCAGGGACCTATGGCTACACCTTC; CDR3: CASSQGSGTYGYTF; V: TRBV4-2; D: NA; size: NA; J: TRBJ1-2
DNA: TGCGCCAGCAGCCAAGTGGGGCCGGGCGGAGCTAACTATGGCTACACCTTC; CDR3: CASSQVGPGGANYGYTF; V: TRBV4-3; D: NA; size: once; J: TRBJ1-2